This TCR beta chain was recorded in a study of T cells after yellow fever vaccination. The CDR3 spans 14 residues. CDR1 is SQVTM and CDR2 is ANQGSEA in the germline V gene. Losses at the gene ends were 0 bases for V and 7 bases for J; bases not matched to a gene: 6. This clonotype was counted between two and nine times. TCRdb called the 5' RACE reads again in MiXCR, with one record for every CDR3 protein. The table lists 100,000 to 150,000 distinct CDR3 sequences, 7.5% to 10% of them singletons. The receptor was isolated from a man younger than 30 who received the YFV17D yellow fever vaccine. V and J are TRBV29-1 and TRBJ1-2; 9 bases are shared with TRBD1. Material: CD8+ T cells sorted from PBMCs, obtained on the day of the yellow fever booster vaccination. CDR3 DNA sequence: TGCAGCGTTGAAGATCCACAGGGGGCCGGTGGCTACACCTTC. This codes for CSVEDPQGAGGYTF.